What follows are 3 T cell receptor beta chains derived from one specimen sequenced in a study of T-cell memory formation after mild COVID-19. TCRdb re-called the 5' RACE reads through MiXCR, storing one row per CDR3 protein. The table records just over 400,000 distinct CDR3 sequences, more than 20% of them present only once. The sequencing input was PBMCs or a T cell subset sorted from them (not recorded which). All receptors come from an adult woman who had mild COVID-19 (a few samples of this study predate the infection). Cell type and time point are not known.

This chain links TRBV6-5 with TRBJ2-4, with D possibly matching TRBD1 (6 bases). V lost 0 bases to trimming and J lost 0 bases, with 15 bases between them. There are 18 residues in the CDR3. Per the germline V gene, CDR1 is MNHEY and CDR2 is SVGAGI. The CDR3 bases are TGTGCCAGCAGTTACTCGAAGGTCACAGGGCTAGCCAAAAACATTCAGTACTTC. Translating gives CASSYSKVTGLAKNIQYF.

For the CDR3, the DNA is TGTGCCAGCAGTATCCTAGCGGGAGTAGGCGAGCAGTACTTC. Translating gives CASSILAGVGEQYF. V is TRBV6-2 or TRBV6-3 and J is TRBJ2-7; the match to TRBD2 covers 10 bases. The CDR3 is 14 residues long. Germline CDR1 reads MNHEY; CDR2 reads SVGEGT. V gave up 5 bases and J gave up 6 bases; unmatched junction bases: 7.

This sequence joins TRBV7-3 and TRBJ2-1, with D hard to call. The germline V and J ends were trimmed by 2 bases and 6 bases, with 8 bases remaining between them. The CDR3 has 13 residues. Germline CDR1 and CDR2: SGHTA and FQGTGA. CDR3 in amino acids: CASSLDQFNEQFF. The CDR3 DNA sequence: TGTGCCAGCAGCTTAGACCAGTTCAATGAGCAGTTCTTC.